These T cell receptor beta chains were read from a single sample in a study of PD-1 blockade in classical Hodgkin lymphoma. Assay used: immunoSEQ multiplex PCR; TCRdb lists only in-frame clones, some missing. Among thousands of clones listed, about 70% were seen once. Sequenced here: CD8+ T cells from blood, sampled before the fourth cycle of nivolumab. Source of these receptors: a human donor with classical Hodgkin lymphoma. Each CDR3 is given with its conserved first and last residue. The order of the fields is D gene, J gene, V gene, CDR3 DNA, CDR3 protein. The D gene is left open where the match is weak.

TRBD1,TRBJ1-2,TRBV5-1,TGCGCCAGCGGGGACAGGGGGTCCGGCTACACCTTC,CASGDRGSGYTF
TRBD1,TRBJ2-2,TRBV9,TGTGCCAGCAGCGGCTCGGGGACAGGGGGCGCAGGCGGGGAGCTGTTTTTT,CASSGSGTGGAGGELFF
TRBD1,TRBJ1-6,TRBV27,TGTGCCAGCAGTATATCACCCAGACAGGGGAGGAATTCACCCCTCCACTTT,CASSISPRQGRNSPLHF
-,TRBJ1-1,TRBV7-9,TGTGCCAGCAGCTTAGATGGGGTAGGAATGGAATCTGAAGCTTTCTTT,CASSLDGVGMESEAFF
-,TRBJ2-5,TRBV10-3,TGTGCCATCAGTGATATTCGGACCCAGTACTTC,CAISDIRTQYF
-,TRBJ2-2,TRBV2,TGTGCCAGCAGTGGGGGCCAGCAGGGCGGGGAGCTGTTTTTT,CASSGGQQGGELFF
TRBD1,TRBJ1-2,TRBV5-1,TGCGCCAGCAGCGTGACGACAGGGGATTATGGCTACACCTTC,CASSVTTGDYGYTF
-,TRBJ2-6,TRBV4-3,TGCGCCAGCAGCCAATGGTCTGGGGCCAACGTCCTGACTTTC,CASSQWSGANVLTF
-,TRBJ2-1,TRBV4-1,TGCGCCAGCAGCCAAGAGGGGGCCTACAATGAGCAGTTCTTC,CASSQEGAYNEQFF
TRBD1,TRBJ2-7,TRBV7-9,TGTGCCAGCAGCGGGGGACAGGGTTTTGCCTACGAGCAGTACTTC,CASSGGQGFAYEQYF